A single sample is the source of the 20 T cell receptor beta chains below, sequenced in a study of CD8 T cells in ankylosing spondylitis. One entry per CDR3 protein results from TCRdb running MiXCR on the 5' RACE reads. Here the sample spans about 240,000 distinct CDR3 sequences, approximately 9% being singletons. The material sequenced was blood, either unsorted or a sorted T cell fraction (not recorded which). Every receptor here comes from a male donor with ankylosing spondylitis or in good health (not recorded which).

In its sample, this clonotype was seen many times. J is TRBJ2-3 and V is TRBV5-1; 7 positions match TRBD2. The CDR3 runs to 15 residues. CDR1 is SGHRS, CDR2 YFSETQ, per germline. The J segment lost 5 bases and the V segment lost 0 bases, leaving 6 bases of the junction unmatched. The CDR3: CASSLEAKRGDTQYF. The CDR3 nucleotides are TGCGCCAGCAGCTTGGAGGCCAAGCGGGGAGATACGCAGTATTTT.

This clonotype showed up many times. V usage is TRBV9 and J usage is TRBJ1-6; tentative D call: TRBD1 (5 bases). Trimming took off 3 bases at V and 6 bases at J, with 10 bases between the two ends. Per the germline V gene, CDR1 is SGDLS and CDR2 is YYNGEE. The CDR3 runs to 14 residues. CDR3 DNA sequence: TGTGCCAGCAGCGGCCGGGACCTTAATTCACCCCTCCACTTT. Amino acids: CASSGRDLNSPLHF.

This clonotype was seen only a few times. V is TRBV7-6 and J is TRBJ2-6; a possible D gene is TRBD1 (5 bases). Trimming pared 1 base from V and 2 bases from J, leaving 15 bases between. This CDR3 comprises 18 residues. Germline CDR1 SGHVS, CDR2 FNYEAQ. CDR3: CASSLETAPPTGANVLTF. CDR3 DNA: TGTGCCAGCAGCTTAGAGACAGCTCCACCGACTGGGGCCAACGTCCTGACTTTC.

This clonotype was seen ten or more times. V usage is TRBV5-8 and J usage is TRBJ1-2, with 7 bases aligning to TRBD1. The CDR3 covers 14 residues. Losses at the gene ends were 2 bases for V and 2 bases for J; bases not matched to a gene: 3. Germline V gene data show CDR1 as SGHTS and CDR2 as YDEGEE. CDR3 residues: CASSLRGGNYGYTF. In nucleotides, the CDR3 is TGTGCCAGCAGCTTACGAGGGGGCAACTATGGCTACACCTTC.

This clonotype appeared a few times. J is TRBJ2-1 and V is TRBV3-1; D is perhaps TRBD1 (5 bases). From germline, CDR1 is LGHDT and CDR2 YNNKEL (reference sequence). This CDR3 is built from 14 residues. Trimming stripped 0 bases from V and 3 bases from J, with 6 bases between. This CDR3 is CASSQETVYNEQFF. DNA for the CDR3: TGTGCCAGCAGCCAAGAGACAGTCTACAATGAGCAGTTCTTC.

This clonotype was recorded many times. This chain uses TRBV3-1 with TRBJ1-1, with D possibly matching TRBD1 (5 bases). The CDR3 sequence is 14 residues long. Looked up from germline, CDR1 is LGHDT and CDR2 is YNNKEL (reference sequence). V dropped 4 bases and J dropped 2 bases, with 11 bases sitting between them. The CDR3 DNA sequence: TGTGCCAGCAGCCCCGCTCAGGGAAACACTGAAGCTTTCTTT. Translating it yields CASSPAQGNTEAFF.

This clonotype occurred many times. CDR3 coding DNA: TGTGCCAGCAGTGAAGCTTTAAGGGACTACGAGCAGTACTTC. Its translation: CASSEALRDYEQYF. The gene calls are TRBV2 and TRBJ2-7; no definite D call. This CDR3 is 14 amino acids long. Germline V gene sequence: CDR1 SNHLY, CDR2 FYNNEI. Trimming removed 0 bases from V and 3 bases from J, with 9 bases in between.

V gene TRBV20-1 combines with J gene TRBJ2-5; D gene ambiguous. Trimming pared 3 bases from V and 3 bases from J, leaving 8 bases between. This CDR3 spans 12 amino acids. The germline CDR1 and CDR2 sequences are DFQATT and SNEGSKA (reference sequence). CDR3 residues: CSASPNKETQYF. For the CDR3, the DNA is TGCAGTGCTAGCCCAAATAAAGAGACCCAGTACTTC.

The sample holds many counts of this clonotype. CDR3 loop: CSARPGSLAKNIQYF. The CDR3 region has the DNA TGCAGTGCTAGGCCGGGCAGTCTAGCCAAAAACATTCAGTACTTC. The V call is TRBV20-1, the J call TRBJ2-4; D gene uncertain. CDR1 is DFQATT and CDR2 is SNEGSKA in the germline V gene (reference sequence). This CDR3 comprises 15 residues. V lost 3 bases and J lost 0, with 12 bases in between.

This clonotype was seen repeatedly, ten times or more. The rearrangement uses TRBV2 and TRBJ2-5; no definite D call. Germline loops: CDR1 SNHLY, CDR2 FYNNEI. The V gene lost 3 bases and the J gene lost 5 bases, with 4 bases spanning the gap. The CDR3 extends over 11 amino acids. CDR3 nucleotides: TGTGCCAGCAGTGAGTGGGAGACCCAGTACTTC. Translation gives CASSEWETQYF. Using reference TRBV2 and TRBJ2-5 for the parts outside the CDR3, the full variable domain is EPEVTQTPSHQVTQMGQEVILRCVPISNHLYFYWYRQILGQKVEFLVSFYNNEISEKSEIFDDQFSVERPDGSNFTLKIRSTKLEDSAMYFCASSEWETQYFGPGTRLLVL.

This clonotype was seen many times. This chain connects TRBV4-3 to TRBJ2-2; D gene ambiguous. Trimming cost V 0 bases and J 6 bases, with 5 bases left between them. CDR1 and CDR2 (germline): LGHNA, YSLEER. This CDR3 has 13 amino acids. Written as DNA, the CDR3 is TGCGCCAGCAGCCAAGAGGAGTCCGGGGAGCTGTTTTTT. Translated: CASSQEESGELFF.

The V call is TRBV10-3, the J call TRBJ2-7; TRBD1 matches 9 bases. This CDR3 is 14 amino acids long. Looked up from germline, CDR1 is ENHRY and CDR2 is SYGVKD. The V and J ends lost 10 bases and 6 bases, in that order; junction bases with no gene match: 13. The CDR3: CATRNRGPSAEQYF. CDR3 DNA sequence: TGTGCCACACGAAACAGGGGGCCATCCGCCGAGCAGTACTTC.

This clonotype was picked up many times. The rearrangement links TRBV7-2 to TRBJ2-1, with 8 bases that match TRBD2. The CDR3 loop spans 15 amino acids. The trim removed 7 bases at V and 2 bases at J, leaving 7 bases unmatched. From germline, CDR1 is SGHTA and CDR2 FQGNSA. This chain's CDR3 is CASTQAGAPYNEQFF. CDR3 DNA sequence: TGTGCCAGCACCCAAGCGGGGGCCCCCTACAATGAGCAGTTCTTC.

Many counts were recorded for this clonotype. The chain is built from TRBV5-1 and TRBJ2-3, with 7 nucleotides matching TRBD2. Per germline, CDR1 SGHRS and CDR2 YFSETQ. With 4 bases clipped from V and 0 bases from J, the junction kept 8 bases outside the gene matches. The CDR3 is 16 amino acids. CDR3 coding DNA: TGCGCCAGCAGCCCCGGGACTACAGTTAGCACAGATACGCAGTATTTT. Residues: CASSPGTTVSTDTQYF.

A word on this clonotype: Given a much more abundant clone one base away, this may be a read error. This sequence joins TRBV7-2 and TRBJ1-1, with unresolved D. Trimming removed 3 bases from V and 3 bases from J, with 8 bases in between. Per germline, CDR1 SGHTA and CDR2 FQGNSA. This CDR3 has 13 amino acids. The CDR3 sequence: CASSLDGYTEAFF. DNA for the CDR3: TGTGCCAGCAGCTTGGACGGATACACTGAAGCTTTCTTT.

The chain couples TRBV7-2 to TRBJ1-5; the D is unclear. The V end lost 4 bases, the J end lost 4 bases, and 8 bases lay between the germline ends. CDR1 is SGHTA, CDR2 FQGNSA, per germline. This CDR3 spans 13 amino acids. CDR3 in amino acids: CASSSQENQPQHF. For the CDR3, the DNA is TGTGCCAGCAGCTCACAAGAAAATCAGCCCCAGCATTTT.

At least ten counts were recorded for this clonotype. This chain connects TRBV15 to TRBJ2-3, with 8 bases aligning to TRBD1. V trimming: 5 bases; J trimming: 2 bases; junction bases outside the gene matches: 9. The CDR3 has 16 amino acids. Per germline, CDR1 LNHNV and CDR2 YYDKDF (reference sequence). CDR3 sequence reads: CATSETQGASTDTQYF. For the CDR3, the DNA is TGTGCCACCAGCGAAACCCAGGGGGCCTCCACAGATACGCAGTATTTT.

By frequency in the sample, this clonotype is medium-sized. The genes are TRBV6-2 or TRBV6-3 and TRBJ1-1, with D unclear. The ends were cut back, 6 bases at V and 4 bases at J, with 15 bases in the middle. There are 14 residues in the CDR3. Germline V CDR1 and CDR2: MNHEY, SVGEGT. DNA for the CDR3: TGTGCCAGCAGCCCACCGGAGGCGAGCACTGAAGCTTTCTTT. This codes for CASSPPEASTEAFF.

The sample holds many counts of this clonotype. The rearrangement joins TRBV7-2 to TRBJ1-1; D may be TRBD1 (6 bases). CDR1 is SGHTA and CDR2 is FQGNSA in the germline V gene. This CDR3 spans 13 amino acids. Trimming removed 5 bases from V and 5 bases from J, with 12 bases in between. The DNA of the CDR3 is TGTGCCAGCAGCGCAGGGGTGGGGACTGAAGCTTTCTTT. Its translation is CASSAGVGTEAFF.

V usage is TRBV11-2 and J usage is TRBJ2-1; the match to TRBD2 covers 9 bases. The CDR3 runs 16 residues. V gave up 5 bases and J gave up 4 bases; unmatched junction bases: 9. CDR1 SGHAT and CDR2 FQNNGV come from the germline V gene. In DNA, the CDR3 is TGTGCCAGCAGCAGCCAGCCCAGCGGGAGGTACAATGAGCAGTTCTTC. Translated: CASSSQPSGRYNEQFF.